The T cell receptor (beta chain) described here comes from a study of blood T cells in healthy people across ages. Broader study findings: Naive T cell percentage and TCR beta diversity correlated strongly. Across the age range, TCR beta diversity per million T cells fell in a roughly linear way.

Isolation per sample recovered at least 7 million PBMCs. As regards this clonotype: Its antigen is still unknown.

With a J-beta primer mix and a sample-barcoded 5' primer, a second PCR ran about 7 to 12 cycles. In TCRdb, the 5' RACE reads were re-called with MiXCR into one record per CDR3 protein. The sample comprises under 1,100,000 distinct CDR3 sequences, approximately 25% of which are singletons, and approximately 0.71% rests with the top ten. J was trimmed by 3 bases and V by 2 bases; bases with no gene match: 11. In germline, CDR1 is LGHNT, CDR2 FRNRAP. This CDR3 comprises 17 residues. The same specimen was also included in a second study, on T cells of mothers and their children.

The sequence was collected from a girl aged 2-10 years in good health. The rearrangement joins TRBV12-5 to TRBJ2-5; 8 nucleotides agree with TRBD1. The sequenced sample consisted of blood. The DNA of the CDR3 is TGTGCTAGTGGTTTGCCAGACGACATGGGACAGGAAGAGACCCAGTACTTC. Its protein product is CASGLPDDMGQEETQYF. Looking up the rest from reference TRBV12-5 and TRBJ2-5 gives the full variable domain: DARVTQTPRHKVTEMGQEVTMRCQPILGHNTVFWYRQTMMQGLELLAYFRNRAPLDDSGMPKDRFSAEMPDATLATLKIQPSEPRDSAVYFCASGLPDDMGQEETQYFGPGTRLLVL.